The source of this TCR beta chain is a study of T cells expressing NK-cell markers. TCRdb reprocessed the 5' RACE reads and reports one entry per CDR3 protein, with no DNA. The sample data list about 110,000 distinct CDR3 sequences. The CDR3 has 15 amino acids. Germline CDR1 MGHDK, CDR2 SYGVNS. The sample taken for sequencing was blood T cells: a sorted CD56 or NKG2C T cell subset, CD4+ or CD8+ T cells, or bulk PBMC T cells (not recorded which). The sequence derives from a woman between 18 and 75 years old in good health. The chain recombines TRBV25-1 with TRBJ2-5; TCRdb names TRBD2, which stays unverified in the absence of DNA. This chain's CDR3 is CASSEPTSGQETQYF.